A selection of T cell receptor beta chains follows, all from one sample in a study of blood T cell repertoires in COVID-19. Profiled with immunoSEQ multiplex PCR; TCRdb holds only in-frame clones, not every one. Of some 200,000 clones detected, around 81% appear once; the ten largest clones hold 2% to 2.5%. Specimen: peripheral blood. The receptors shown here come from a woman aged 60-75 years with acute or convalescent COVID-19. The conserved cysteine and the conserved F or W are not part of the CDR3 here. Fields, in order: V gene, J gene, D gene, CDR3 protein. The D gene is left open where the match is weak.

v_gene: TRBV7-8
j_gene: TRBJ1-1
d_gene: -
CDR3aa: ASSLAAGTEAF

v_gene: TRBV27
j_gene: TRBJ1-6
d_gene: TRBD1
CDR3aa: ASRDPGQGDNSPLH

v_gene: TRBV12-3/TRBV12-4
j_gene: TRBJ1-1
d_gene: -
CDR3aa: ASSPFGSEAF

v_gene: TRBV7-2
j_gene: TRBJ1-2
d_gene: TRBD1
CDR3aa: ASSYQGAAGYT

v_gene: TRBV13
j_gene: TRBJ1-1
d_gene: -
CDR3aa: ASSYRGGAEAF

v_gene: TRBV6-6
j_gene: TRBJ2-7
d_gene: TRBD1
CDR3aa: ASSVPGQGTYEQY

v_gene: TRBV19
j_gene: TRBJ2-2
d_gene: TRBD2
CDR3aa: ASSIVMGLASGELF

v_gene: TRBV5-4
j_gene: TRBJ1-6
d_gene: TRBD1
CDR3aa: ASSLDAGQPNSPLH

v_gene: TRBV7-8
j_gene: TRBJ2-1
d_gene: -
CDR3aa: ASNPTGASPLSYNEQF

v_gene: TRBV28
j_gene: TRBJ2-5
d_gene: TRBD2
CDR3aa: ATNKRGGPLSY

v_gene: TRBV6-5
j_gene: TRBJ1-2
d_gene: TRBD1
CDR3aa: ASSTARTGYGYT

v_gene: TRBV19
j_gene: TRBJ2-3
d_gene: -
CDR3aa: ASSIDNPPRQY

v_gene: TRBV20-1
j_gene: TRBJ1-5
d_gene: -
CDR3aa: SASEQFDQPQH

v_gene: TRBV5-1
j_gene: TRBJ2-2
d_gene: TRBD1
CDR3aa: ASSYLFGTGGNGELF

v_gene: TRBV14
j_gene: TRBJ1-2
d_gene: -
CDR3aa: ASSQLQADRNYGYT

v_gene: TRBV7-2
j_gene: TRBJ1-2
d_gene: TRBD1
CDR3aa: ASSLGPGTGGSYGYT

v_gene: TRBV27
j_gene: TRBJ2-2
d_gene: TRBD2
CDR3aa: ASSPRGGGTGELF

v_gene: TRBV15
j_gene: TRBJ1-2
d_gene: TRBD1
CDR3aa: ATSREGQAGVLGGYT

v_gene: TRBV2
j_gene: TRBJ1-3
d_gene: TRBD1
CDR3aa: ASSRTGPSGNTIY

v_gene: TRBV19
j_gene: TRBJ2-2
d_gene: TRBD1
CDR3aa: ASSIATGIPGELF

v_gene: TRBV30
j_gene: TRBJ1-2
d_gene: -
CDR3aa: AWDRGGMGGYT

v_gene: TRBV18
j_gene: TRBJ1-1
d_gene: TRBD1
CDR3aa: ASSPRTGVTEAF

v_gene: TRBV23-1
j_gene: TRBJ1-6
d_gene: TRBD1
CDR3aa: ASSQLRQGRNSPLH

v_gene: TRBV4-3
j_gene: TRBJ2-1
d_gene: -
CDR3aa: ASSQHFHGIGDEQF

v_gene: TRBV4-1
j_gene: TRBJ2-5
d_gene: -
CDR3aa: ASSLVWGVETQY

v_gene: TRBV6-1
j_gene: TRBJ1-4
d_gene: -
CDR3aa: ASSEEVEANEKLF

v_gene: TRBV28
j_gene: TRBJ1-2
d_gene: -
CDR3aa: ASSIANGYT

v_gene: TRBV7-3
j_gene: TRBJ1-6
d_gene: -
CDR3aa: ASSFTRNSPLH

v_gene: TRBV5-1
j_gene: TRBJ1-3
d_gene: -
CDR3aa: ASSPAGRSSGNTIY

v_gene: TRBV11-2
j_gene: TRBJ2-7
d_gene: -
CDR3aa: ASSFSRGAYEQY

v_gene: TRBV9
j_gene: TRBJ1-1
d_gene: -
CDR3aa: ASSVDSGFSEAF

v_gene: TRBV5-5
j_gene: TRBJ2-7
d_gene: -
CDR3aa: ASSPLGGGLRSYEQY

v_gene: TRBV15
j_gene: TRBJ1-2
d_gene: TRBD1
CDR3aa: ATSLDREGYGYT

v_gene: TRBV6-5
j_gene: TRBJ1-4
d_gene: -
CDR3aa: ASSLEPSGNEKLF

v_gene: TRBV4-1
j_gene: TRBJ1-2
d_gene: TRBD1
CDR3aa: ASSQDRSDRGSRYGYT

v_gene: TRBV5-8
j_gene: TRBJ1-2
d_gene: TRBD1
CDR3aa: ASSSGQVKFQYGYT

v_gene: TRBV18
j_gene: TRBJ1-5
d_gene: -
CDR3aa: ASSPADNQPQH

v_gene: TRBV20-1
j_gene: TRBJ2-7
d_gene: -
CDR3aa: SASRGTVNEQY

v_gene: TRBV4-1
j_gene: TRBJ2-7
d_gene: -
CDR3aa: ASSQDRGYEQY

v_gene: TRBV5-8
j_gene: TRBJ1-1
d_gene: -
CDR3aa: ASSRNRADTEAF

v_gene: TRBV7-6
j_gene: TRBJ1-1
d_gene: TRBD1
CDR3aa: ASSPYRGLSTEAF

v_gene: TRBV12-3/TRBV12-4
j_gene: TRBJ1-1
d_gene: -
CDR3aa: ASSFRGEAF

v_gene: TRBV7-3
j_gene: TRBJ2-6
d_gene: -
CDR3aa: ASSLNQGWANVLT

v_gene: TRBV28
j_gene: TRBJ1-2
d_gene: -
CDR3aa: ASSLLDFSGDGYT

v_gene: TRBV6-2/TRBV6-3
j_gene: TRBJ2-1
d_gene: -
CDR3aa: ASSYSRGNEQF

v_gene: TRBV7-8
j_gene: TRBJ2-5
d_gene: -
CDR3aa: ASSPLGRGRPETQY

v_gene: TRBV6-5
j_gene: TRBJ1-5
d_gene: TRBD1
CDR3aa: ASRGQGMGQPQH

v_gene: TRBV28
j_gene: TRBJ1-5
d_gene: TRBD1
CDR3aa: ASSSGQVINQPQH

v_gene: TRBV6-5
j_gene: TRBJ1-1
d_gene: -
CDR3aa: ASSYFPATDEAF

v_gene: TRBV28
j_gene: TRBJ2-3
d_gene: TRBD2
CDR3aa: ASSLAGNGGYREGDTQY

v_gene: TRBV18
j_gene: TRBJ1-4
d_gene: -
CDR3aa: ASSSDEKLF

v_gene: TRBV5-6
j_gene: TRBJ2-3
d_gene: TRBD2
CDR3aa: ASSRTSGGAVADTQY